This T cell receptor beta chain was retrieved from a study of CD8 T cells in ankylosing spondylitis. It was by quantitative 5'-RACE with molecular barcodes that TCR beta libraries were made. TCRdb re-called the 5' RACE reads with MiXCR, one entry per CDR3 protein. This sample yields about 42,000 distinct CDR3 sequences, of which less than 3.5% are seen a single time; roughly 4.4% belongs to the top ten. This clonotype showed up many times. Antigen specificity is unknown. Findings and limits, study-wide: Peripheral blood samples showed relatively rare disease-linked clones, and these clones were CD8+.

The CDR3 has 16 amino acids. The V and J ends lost 4 bases and 1 base respectively, with 17 bases between them. Germline V gives CDR1 SGDLS, CDR2 YYNGEE. This chain joins TRBV9 and TRBJ1-1; a possible D gene is TRBD1 (6 bases). The receptor comes from a male donor with ankylosing spondylitis or in good health (not recorded which). Sequencing used blood, either unsorted or a sorted T cell fraction (not recorded which). This CDR3 is CASSRSGHRWNTEAFF. The DNA for the CDR3 is TGTGCCAGCAGCCGATCGGGACACCGCTGGAACACTGAAGCTTTCTTT.